What follows are 8 T cell receptor beta chains derived from one specimen sequenced in a study of CD8 T cells in Susac syndrome. When the RNA was reverse transcribed, random hexamers were used with an input of about 0.5 to 1 ug. MiXCR was run by TCRdb on the immunoSEQ multiplex PCR reads, yielding one entry per CDR3 protein. The sample lists 100,000 to 150,000 distinct CDR3 sequences, nearly 95% occurring once. Sequenced sample: CD4+ T cells from PBMCs. The receptors here all came from a human donor in good health.

This clonotype turned up a few times. J is TRBJ2-5 and V is TRBV5-1, with a possible D match to TRBD1 (6 bases). There are 14 residues in the CDR3. V was cut by 4 bases and J by 3 bases, with 13 bases left in between. Germline CDR1 is SGHRS and CDR2 is YFSETQ. This CDR3 reads CASSPRTVEETQYF. In DNA form, the CDR3 reads TGCGCCAGCAGCCCGCGGACAGTTGAAGAGACCCAGTACTTC.

This CDR3 is CASRTTPGQNSYEQYF. The CDR3 nucleotides read TGTGCCAGCAGGACTACCCCGGGACAGAACTCCTACGAGCAGTACTTC. This sequence joins TRBV7-8 and TRBJ2-7, with 7 bases fitting TRBD1. Germline CDR1 and CDR2: SGHVS and FQNEAQ. The CDR3 is 16 residues long. J gave up 0 bases and V 6 bases, and 11 bases lay outside the gene matches.

This chain joins TRBV7-2 and TRBJ2-4; D may be TRBD2 (5 bases). Trimming removed 1 base at V and 0 bases at J, with 16 bases between. This CDR3 has 18 amino acids. Germline loops: CDR1 SGHTA, CDR2 FQGNSA. CDR3 nucleotides: TGTGCCAGCAGCTTAGTAGCGTCTCCTGGGGTAGCCAAAAACATTCAGTACTTC. Its protein is CASSLVASPGVAKNIQYF.

This clonotype has just one count. The chain joins TRBV6-1 to TRBJ2-7, with 10 bases fitting TRBD1. Germline V CDR1 and CDR2: MNHNS, SASEGT. This CDR3 region has 18 residues. V shed 5 bases, J shed 1 base, and the junction held 14 bases outside the gene matches. CDR3 sequence: CASSRIPPGQGVSYEQYF. The DNA of the CDR3 is TGTGCCAGCAGTCGAATTCCCCCAGGACAGGGGGTTTCCTACGAGCAGTACTTC.

The V gene is TRBV25-1, the J gene TRBJ2-7; TRBD1 matches 10 bases. CDR1 and CDR2 from the germline V gene are MGHDK and SYGVNS. The V and J ends lost 4 bases and 1 base, in that order; junction bases with no gene match: 10. The CDR3 is made up of 17 amino acids. The CDR3 sequence: CASSAHPGTGVSYEQYF. Here the CDR3 DNA reads TGTGCCAGCAGTGCCCATCCCGGGACAGGGGTATCCTACGAGCAGTACTTC.

The rearrangement uses TRBV29-1 and TRBJ2-3, with 7 nucleotides matching TRBD2. V shed 3 bases and J 4 bases; nucleotides not matched to a gene: 13. Germline V lookup: CDR1 SQVTM, CDR2 ANQGSEA. The CDR3 has 16 amino acids. This CDR3 reads CSVDQLAARGADTQYF. CDR3 sequence (DNA): TGCAGCGTTGATCAGCTAGCGGCAAGGGGAGCAGATACGCAGTATTTT.

The V gene is TRBV3-1, the J gene TRBJ2-5, with 14 bases fitting TRBD2. The CDR3 runs to 15 residues. From germline, CDR1 is LGHDT and CDR2 YNNKEL (reference sequence). The V and J ends lost 7 bases and 5 bases, in that order; junction bases with no gene match: 6. Here the CDR3 reads CASNGLAGGPETQYF. The DNA of the CDR3 is TGTGCCAGCAACGGACTAGCGGGAGGCCCGGAGACCCAGTACTTC.

The chain is built from TRBV2 and TRBJ2-6; no reliable D call. Trimming removed 4 bases from V and 1 base from J, with 8 bases in between. Germline loops: CDR1 SNHLY, CDR2 FYNNEI. The CDR3 contains 15 residues. The CDR3 coding sequence is TGTGCCAGCAGTGTTATTGGGTCTGGGGCCAACGTCCTGACTTTC. Protein: CASSVIGSGANVLTF.